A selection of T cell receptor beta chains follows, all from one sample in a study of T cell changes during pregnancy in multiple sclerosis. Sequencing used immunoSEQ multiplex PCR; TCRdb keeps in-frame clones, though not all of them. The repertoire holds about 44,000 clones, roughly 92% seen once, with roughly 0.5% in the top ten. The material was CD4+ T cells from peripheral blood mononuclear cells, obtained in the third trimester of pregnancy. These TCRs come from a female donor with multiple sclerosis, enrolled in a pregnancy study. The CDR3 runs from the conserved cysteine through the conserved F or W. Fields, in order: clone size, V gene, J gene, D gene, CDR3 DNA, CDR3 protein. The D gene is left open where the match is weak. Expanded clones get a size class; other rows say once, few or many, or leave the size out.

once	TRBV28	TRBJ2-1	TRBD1	TGTGCCAGCAGGCAACGACAGGGGGCTAAGCAGAATGAGCAGTTCTTC	CASRQRQGAKQNEQFF
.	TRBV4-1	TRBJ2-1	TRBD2	TGCGCCAGCAGCCAAGGACTAGCGGGAGTCTATGAGCAGTTCTTC	CASSQGLAGVYEQFF
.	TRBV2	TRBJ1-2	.	TGTGCCAGCAGTGAGGAGACGAACTATGGCTACACCTTC	CASSEETNYGYTF
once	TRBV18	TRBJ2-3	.	TGTGCCAGCTCACCAATGTCAAGCGCGAGGACAGATACGCAGTATTTT	CASSPMSSARTDTQYF
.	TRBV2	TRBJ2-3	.	TGTGCCAGCAGGGTAGGGGTGGGAGATACGCAGTATTTT	CASRVGVGDTQYF
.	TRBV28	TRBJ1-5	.	TGTGCCACCCAACGGGATAGCAATCAGCCCCAGCATTTT	CATQRDSNQPQHF
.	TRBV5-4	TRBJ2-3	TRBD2	TGTGCCAGCAGCCCGACTAGCGGGAACACAGATACGCAGTATTTT	CASSPTSGNTDTQYF
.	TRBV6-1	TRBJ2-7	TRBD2	TGTGCCAGCAGTGAACCGGGACTAGCGGGGGCATACGAGCAGTACTTC	CASSEPGLAGAYEQYF
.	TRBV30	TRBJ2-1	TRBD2	TGTGCCTGGATAGGACTAGCGGGACGCGCAAATGAGCAGTTCTTC	CAWIGLAGRANEQFF
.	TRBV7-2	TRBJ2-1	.	TGTGCCAGCAGCTTAAGTCCTAACCAGTTCTTC	CASSLSPNQFF
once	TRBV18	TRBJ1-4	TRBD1	TGTGCCAGCTCACCCGTACAGGGGAATGAAAAACTGTTTTTT	CASSPVQGNEKLFF
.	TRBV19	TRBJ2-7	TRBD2	TGTGCCAGTAGTAGAACGGGAGGCTACGAGCAGTACTTC	CASSRTGGYEQYF
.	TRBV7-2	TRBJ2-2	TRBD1	TGTGCCAGCAGCAACAGGGGGCGGGGCACCGGGGAGCTGTTTTTT	CASSNRGRGTGELFF
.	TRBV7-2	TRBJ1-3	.	TGTGCCAGCAGCTCGGGCTCTGGAAACACCATATATTTT	CASSSGSGNTIYF
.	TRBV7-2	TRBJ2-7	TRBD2	TGTGCCAGCAGCACAGGAAGAGTAGCGGGAAATATTTACGAGCAGTACTTC	CASSTGRVAGNIYEQYF
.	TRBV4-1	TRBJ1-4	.	TGCGCCAGCAGCCAAGAACTCCGACAGACGACAAATGAAAAACTGTTTTTT	CASSQELRQTTNEKLFF
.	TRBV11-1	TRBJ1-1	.	TGTGCCAGCAGCGCGGGACGGCAGAACACTGAAGCTTTCTTT	CASSAGRQNTEAFF
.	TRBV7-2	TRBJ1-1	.	TGTGCCAGCAGTCAAACTGGGCAGCCGAACACTGAAGCTTTCTTT	CASSQTGQPNTEAFF
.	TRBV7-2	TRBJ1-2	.	TGTGCCAGCAGCTTAAAAACAGGGAACTATGGCTACACCTTC	CASSLKTGNYGYTF
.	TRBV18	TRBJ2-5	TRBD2	TGTGCCAGCTCACCTCTAGCGGGAGGGGAGACCCAGTACTTC	CASSPLAGGETQYF
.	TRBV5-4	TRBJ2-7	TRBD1	TGTGCCAGCAGCCCGGGACAGGGCGGCCGGGAGCAGTACTTC	CASSPGQGGREQYF
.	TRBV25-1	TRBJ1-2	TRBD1	TGTGCCAGCAGTGAACGCAGGGGGCAAGGCTACACCTTC	CASSERRGQGYTF
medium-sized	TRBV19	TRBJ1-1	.	TGTGCCAGTAGTGTCACGACTGGGGGGACGATGAACACTGAAGCTTTCTTT	CASSVTTGGTMNTEAFF
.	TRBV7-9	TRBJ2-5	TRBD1	TGTGCCAGCAGCTCTCGGGACAGGGGGCTGGCGACCCAGTACTTC	CASSSRDRGLATQYF
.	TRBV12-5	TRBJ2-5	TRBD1	TGTGCTAGTGGTAAACCAGGGGGCGCGGAGACCCAGTACTTC	CASGKPGGAETQYF
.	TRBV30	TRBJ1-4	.	TGTGCCTGGAGTGTTCACAGGGCCCCTGAAAAACTGTTTTTT	CAWSVHRAPEKLFF
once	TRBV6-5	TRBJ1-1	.	TGTGCCAGCAGCCCCGGGTGGAAGAACACTGAAGCTTTCTTT	CASSPGWKNTEAFF
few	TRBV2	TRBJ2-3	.	TGTGCCAGCAGTGTCAGGGGATTAGATACGCAGTATTTT	CASSVRGLDTQYF
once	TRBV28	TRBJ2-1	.	TGTGCCAGCAGCGGGGGGGGACAGGGCGTGAATGAGCAGTTCTTC	CASSGGGQGVNEQFF
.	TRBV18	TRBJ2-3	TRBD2	TGTGCCAGCTCAACGATTGGGACTAGCGGGATGAGCACAGATACGCAGTATTTT	CASSTIGTSGMSTDTQYF
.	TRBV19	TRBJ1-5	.	TGTGCCAGTAGTACCGCCGGGATAAAAAGACACTATAGCAATCAGCCCCAGCATTTT	CASSTAGIKRHYSNQPQHF
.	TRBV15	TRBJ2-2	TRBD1	TGTGCCACCAGCTGGGGACAGGGGGTGCTCGGGGAGCTGTTTTTT	CATSWGQGVLGELFF
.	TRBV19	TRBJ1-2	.	TGTGCCAGTACTATGGCAGTTACTAACTATGGCTACACCTTC	CASTMAVTNYGYTF
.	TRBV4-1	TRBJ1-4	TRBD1	TGCGCCAGCAGCCGCGCCTGGACAGGGACTAATGAAAAACTGTTTTTT	CASSRAWTGTNEKLFF
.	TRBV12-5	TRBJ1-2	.	TGTGCTAGTGGTTTGGTTGGGGGAGGAGAGGGCTACACCTTC	CASGLVGGGEGYTF
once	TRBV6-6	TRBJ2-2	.	TGTGCCAGCTCGATTAGCGGGAACACCGGGGAGCTGTTTTTT	CASSISGNTGELFF
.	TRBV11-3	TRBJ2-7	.	TGTGCCAGCAGCGCCCGACAGGCTACGGACGAGCAGTACTTC	CASSARQATDEQYF
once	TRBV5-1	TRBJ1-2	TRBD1	TGCGCCAGCAGCCCCATGGGGGACAGGGATAGCTATGGCTACACCTTC	CASSPMGDRDSYGYTF
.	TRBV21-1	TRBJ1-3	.	TGTGCCGCGGGGGGACAGGGTCTTTTTTGCTCTGGAAACACCATATATTTT	CAAGGQGLFCSGNTIYF
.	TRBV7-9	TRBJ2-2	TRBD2	TGTGCCAGCAGTAATGGACTAGCGGGAGGACTGAACACCGGGGAGCTGTTTTTT	CASSNGLAGGLNTGELFF
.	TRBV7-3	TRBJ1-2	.	TGTGCCAGCAGCCTCCAGGGTGGGGCAGGTGGCTACACCTTC	CASSLQGGAGGYTF